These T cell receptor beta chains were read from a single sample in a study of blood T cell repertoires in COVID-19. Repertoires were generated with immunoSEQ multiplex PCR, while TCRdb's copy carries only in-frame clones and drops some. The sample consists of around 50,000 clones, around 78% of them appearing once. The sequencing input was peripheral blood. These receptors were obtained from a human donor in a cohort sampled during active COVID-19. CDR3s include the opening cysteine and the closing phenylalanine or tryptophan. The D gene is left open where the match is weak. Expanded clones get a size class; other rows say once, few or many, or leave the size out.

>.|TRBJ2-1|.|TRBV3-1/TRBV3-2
TGTGCCAGCAGCCAAGGAAGCGGGTCCTACAATGAGCAGTTCTTC
CASSQGSGSYNEQFF
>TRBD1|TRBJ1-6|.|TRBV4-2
TGTGCCAGCAGCCAATGGACAGGGAGCTCCTATAATTCACCCCTCCACTTT
CASSQWTGSSYNSPLHF
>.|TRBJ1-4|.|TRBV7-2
TGTGCCAGCAGCACAGACAGAGCAACTAATGAAAAACTGTTTTTT
CASSTDRATNEKLFF
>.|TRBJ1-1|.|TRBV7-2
TGTGCCAGCAGCTTAGGGCCCGAAGAAGCGGAAGGCTTT
CASSLGPEEAEGF
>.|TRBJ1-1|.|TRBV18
TGTGCCAGCTCACCAGATAACAGGATCACTGAAGCTTTCTTT
CASSPDNRITEAFF
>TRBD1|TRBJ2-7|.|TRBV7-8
TGTGCCAGCAGCCTGTACCGGGACAGGGCTTACGAGCAGTACTTC
CASSLYRDRAYEQYF
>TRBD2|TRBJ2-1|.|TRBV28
TGTGCCAGCAGTCCATCTGGGCTAGCGGGGGGATTAGGGCAGTTCTTC
CASSPSGLAGGLGQFF
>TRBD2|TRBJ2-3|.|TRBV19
TGTGCCAGCACTCAACTAGCGGGGGGTACAGATACGCAGTATTTT
CASTQLAGGTDTQYF
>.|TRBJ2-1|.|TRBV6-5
TGTGCCAGCAGTAAAACAGGGTCCTACAATGAGCAGTTCTTC
CASSKTGSYNEQFF
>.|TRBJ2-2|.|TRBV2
TGTGCCAGCAGTGTAGACAGGCACACCGGGGAGCTGTTTTTT
CASSVDRHTGELFF
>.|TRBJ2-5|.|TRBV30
TGTGCCTGGAGTGTCGAGTACCAAGAGACCCAGTACTTC
CAWSVEYQETQYF
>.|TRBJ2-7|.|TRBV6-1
TGTGCCAGCAGTGAAGGTGGGACATCTTCATACGAGCAGTACTTC
CASSEGGTSSYEQYF
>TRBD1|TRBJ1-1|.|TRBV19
TGTGCCAGCCATTACAGGGGACCGATGAACACTGAAGCTTTCTTT
CASHYRGPMNTEAFF
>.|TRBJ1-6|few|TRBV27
TGTGCCAGCAGTTCTTCCACAGGGCCTACCTCCTATAATTCACCCCTCCACTTT
CASSSSTGPTSYNSPLHF
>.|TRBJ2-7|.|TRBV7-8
TGTGCCAGCAGCATAGGGACCGGGACACCGACCTACGAGCAGTACTTC
CASSIGTGTPTYEQYF
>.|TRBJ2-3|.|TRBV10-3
TGTGCCATCAGGGACAGCTTGACAGATACGCAGTATTTT
CAIRDSLTDTQYF
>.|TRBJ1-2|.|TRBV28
TGTGCCAGCAGTTCAGACGGGTGGAGGGGCTACACCTTC
CASSSDGWRGYTF
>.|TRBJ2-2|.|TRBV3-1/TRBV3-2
TGTGCCAGCAGGCCGGGGGAGGCCGGGGAGCTGTTTTTT
CASRPGEAGELFF
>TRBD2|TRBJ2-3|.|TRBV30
TGTGCCTTAACTAGCGGGGGGGCCTTTCAGAGGACAGATACGCAGTATTTT
CALTSGGAFQRTDTQYF
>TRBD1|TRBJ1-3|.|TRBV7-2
TGTGCCAGCAGCTTAGCCCCCGGGACAGGAACACTTCCTGGAAACACCATATATTTT
CASSLAPGTGTLPGNTIYF
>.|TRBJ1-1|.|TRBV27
TGTGCCAGCAGTTCCGATACTTGGAGGACTGAAGCTTTCTTT
CASSSDTWRTEAFF
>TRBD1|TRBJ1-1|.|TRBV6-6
TGTGCCAGCAGTGATACAGGGGGGGGAGGCACTGAAGCTTTCTTT
CASSDTGGGGTEAFF